This is a list of T cell receptor beta chains from one sample in a study of T-cell memory formation after mild COVID-19. TCRdb reprocessed the 5' RACE reads with MiXCR, giving one entry per CDR3 protein. The repertoire consists of around 100,000 distinct CDR3 sequences, with 20% to 25% occurring once and the leading ten covering about two fifths. Sequenced sample: PBMCs or a T cell subset sorted from them (not recorded which). The source of these receptors is a man between 18 and 35 years old who had mild COVID-19 (a few samples of this study predate the infection). Cell type and time point are not known. Each CDR3 is given with its conserved first and last residue. D genes are given only for firm matches. The listing skips clone size in some rows; elsewhere it reads once, few, many or a size class.

j_call: TRBJ1-1
clone_size: few
v_call: TRBV7-9
d_call: NA
cdr3_nt: TGTGCCATGAGTGCCGGCGGACACACTGAAGCTTTCTTT
cdr3_aa: CAMSAGGHTEAFF

j_call: TRBJ1-2
clone_size: NA
v_call: TRBV6-6
d_call: TRBD1
cdr3_nt: TGTGCCAGCAGTTACTCCAGGGGGCCAGGAGGCTACACCTTC
cdr3_aa: CASSYSRGPGGYTF

j_call: TRBJ2-3
clone_size: NA
v_call: TRBV7-2
d_call: TRBD2
cdr3_nt: TGTGCCAGCAGCCGGACCTCTAGCGGGGGGGCAGATACGCAGTATTTT
cdr3_aa: CASSRTSSGGADTQYF

j_call: TRBJ2-2
clone_size: few
v_call: TRBV7-9
d_call: TRBD1
cdr3_nt: TGTGCCAGCAGCTTGGCATACCTCCGGGACAGGGTTAACACCGGGGAGCTGTTTTTT
cdr3_aa: CASSLAYLRDRVNTGELFF

j_call: TRBJ1-1
clone_size: few
v_call: TRBV3-1
d_call: NA
cdr3_nt: TGTGCCAGCAGCCAAGATAGGGGGAAGCAGGTCACTGAAGCTTTCTTT
cdr3_aa: CASSQDRGKQVTEAFF

j_call: TRBJ2-7
clone_size: NA
v_call: TRBV9
d_call: TRBD2
cdr3_nt: TGTGCCAGCAGCGGCTCCACAAATCTAGCGGGGGATCCCTACGAGCAGTACTTC
cdr3_aa: CASSGSTNLAGDPYEQYF

j_call: TRBJ2-1
clone_size: few
v_call: TRBV15
d_call: TRBD1
cdr3_nt: TGTGCCACCAGCAGAGGACGCGGCGACAGGGGGAACAATGAGCAGTTCTTC
cdr3_aa: CATSRGRGDRGNNEQFF

j_call: TRBJ2-7
clone_size: few
v_call: TRBV12-3/TRBV12-4
d_call: TRBD2
cdr3_nt: TGTGCCAGCACCCTTGGGGGGGTCACCTACGAGCAGTACTTC
cdr3_aa: CASTLGGVTYEQYF

j_call: TRBJ2-6
clone_size: few
v_call: TRBV6-2/TRBV6-3
d_call: NA
cdr3_nt: TGTGCCAGCAAGTTAAAAGGGGACTTTGCGGCCAACGTCCTGACTTTC
cdr3_aa: CASKLKGDFAANVLTF

j_call: TRBJ1-1
clone_size: few
v_call: TRBV4-3
d_call: NA
cdr3_nt: TGCGCCAGCAGCCAATTTTGGGCAGCGGGAACTGAAGCTTTCTTT
cdr3_aa: CASSQFWAAGTEAFF

j_call: TRBJ1-2
clone_size: many
v_call: TRBV6-5
d_call: NA
cdr3_nt: TGTGCCAGCAGGCCTTCCGGTGGGGATGGCTACACCTTC
cdr3_aa: CASRPSGGDGYTF

j_call: TRBJ2-7
clone_size: few
v_call: TRBV4-1
d_call: TRBD1
cdr3_nt: TGCGCCAGCCGGGACAGGGGCTCCTACGAGCAGTACTTC
cdr3_aa: CASRDRGSYEQYF

j_call: TRBJ2-3
clone_size: NA
v_call: TRBV4-1
d_call: TRBD1
cdr3_nt: TGCGCCAGCAGAGTTGGGACAGCTAGCACAGATACGCAGTATTTT
cdr3_aa: CASRVGTASTDTQYF

j_call: TRBJ1-1
clone_size: many
v_call: TRBV5-1
d_call: TRBD1
cdr3_nt: TGCCCCGCTACAAGCGGGACAGAAGAACCAAACACTGAAGCTTTCTTT
cdr3_aa: CPATSGTEEPNTEAFF

j_call: TRBJ1-6
clone_size: NA
v_call: TRBV7-9
d_call: NA
cdr3_nt: TGTGCCAGCAGCGCCCCGGGACATTATAATTCACCCCTCCACTTT
cdr3_aa: CASSAPGHYNSPLHF

j_call: TRBJ2-1
clone_size: few
v_call: TRBV6-6
d_call: TRBD1
cdr3_nt: TGTGCCAGCAGTCACTACCTGACAGGGGGCTACAATGAGCAGTTCTTC
cdr3_aa: CASSHYLTGGYNEQFF

j_call: TRBJ2-6
clone_size: NA
v_call: TRBV6-5
d_call: NA
cdr3_nt: TGTGCCAGCAGTCCAGGCATCTCTGGGGCCAACGTCCTGACTTTC
cdr3_aa: CASSPGISGANVLTF

j_call: TRBJ1-5
clone_size: NA
v_call: TRBV4-1
d_call: NA
cdr3_nt: TGCGCCAGCAGCCCCTCGAGCACAGGGAGTCAGCCCCAGCATTTT
cdr3_aa: CASSPSSTGSQPQHF

j_call: TRBJ1-5
clone_size: NA
v_call: TRBV4-1
d_call: NA
cdr3_nt: TGCGCCAGCAGCCAAGAGACGGCCGGGCAGCCCCAGCATTTT
cdr3_aa: CASSQETAGQPQHF

j_call: TRBJ2-1
clone_size: few
v_call: TRBV7-8
d_call: NA
cdr3_nt: TGTGCCAGCAGCCTCAGGGCCGCAAGAAAGGGAATCAATGAGCAGTTCTTC
cdr3_aa: CASSLRAARKGINEQFF

j_call: TRBJ2-1
clone_size: NA
v_call: TRBV4-2
d_call: NA
cdr3_nt: TGTGCCAGCAGCCAAGTGGGTAGTGACCCCCAGGGGCAGTTCTTC
cdr3_aa: CASSQVGSDPQGQFF

j_call: TRBJ2-5
clone_size: few
v_call: TRBV9
d_call: NA
cdr3_nt: TGTGCCAGCAGCGTGGAGGCGGGGAACGAAGAGACCCAGTACTTC
cdr3_aa: CASSVEAGNEETQYF

j_call: TRBJ2-3
clone_size: NA
v_call: TRBV6-2/TRBV6-3
d_call: TRBD1
cdr3_nt: TGTGCCAGCAGGGAAGGACAGGGGGCTGGGGATACGCAGTATTTT
cdr3_aa: CASREGQGAGDTQYF

j_call: TRBJ2-3
clone_size: NA
v_call: TRBV7-9
d_call: NA
cdr3_nt: TGTGCCAGCAGCTTATGGAGGGTTTCAGGGGCAGATACGCAGTATTTT
cdr3_aa: CASSLWRVSGADTQYF

j_call: TRBJ2-2
clone_size: few
v_call: TRBV7-2
d_call: NA
cdr3_nt: TGTGCCAGCAGCCTACGGGCTGGGATACGGACCGGGGAGCTGTTTTTT
cdr3_aa: CASSLRAGIRTGELFF

j_call: TRBJ2-5
clone_size: NA
v_call: TRBV4-3
d_call: TRBD2
cdr3_nt: TGCGCCAGCAGCCAAGAGCTGGCGGGGGGGACCCAGTACTTC
cdr3_aa: CASSQELAGGTQYF

j_call: TRBJ1-2
clone_size: NA
v_call: TRBV20-1
d_call: NA
cdr3_nt: TGCAGTGCTAGAGACCTCCTCAGTATCTATGGCTACACCTTC
cdr3_aa: CSARDLLSIYGYTF

j_call: TRBJ2-5
clone_size: few
v_call: TRBV6-5
d_call: NA
cdr3_nt: TGTGCCAGCAGTTTCCCGCGACTAGGACCCACTTGCGAGACCCAGTACTTC
cdr3_aa: CASSFPRLGPTCETQYF

j_call: TRBJ2-7
clone_size: NA
v_call: TRBV9
d_call: TRBD2
cdr3_nt: TGTGCCAGCAGCGGAGCGGGGGAACCCTACGAGCAGTACTTC
cdr3_aa: CASSGAGEPYEQYF

j_call: TRBJ2-7
clone_size: NA
v_call: TRBV6-1
d_call: NA
cdr3_nt: TGTGCCAGCAGTGAGCGGGGAGGATACGAGCAGTACTTC
cdr3_aa: CASSERGGYEQYF

j_call: TRBJ2-3
clone_size: NA
v_call: TRBV29-1
d_call: TRBD2
cdr3_nt: TGCAGCGTTGGCGGGGGGGATACTAGCACAGATACGCAGTATTTT
cdr3_aa: CSVGGGDTSTDTQYF

j_call: TRBJ2-3
clone_size: many
v_call: TRBV9
d_call: TRBD2
cdr3_nt: TGTGCCAGCAGCCCCGGCGCGGGGGAAACAGATACGCAGTATTTT
cdr3_aa: CASSPGAGETDTQYF

j_call: TRBJ2-3
clone_size: few
v_call: TRBV7-6
d_call: NA
cdr3_nt: TGTGCCAGCAGCTCCTACAGCACAGATACGCAGTATTTT
cdr3_aa: CASSSYSTDTQYF

j_call: TRBJ2-3
clone_size: few
v_call: TRBV7-2
d_call: TRBD2
cdr3_nt: TGTGCCAGCAGCCACCCACTGGCGGGGGGGTGGGGTACGCAGTATTTT
cdr3_aa: CASSHPLAGGWGTQYF

j_call: TRBJ2-5
clone_size: NA
v_call: TRBV7-9
d_call: NA
cdr3_nt: TGTGCCAGCAGCTCCACGGAGACCCAGTACTTC
cdr3_aa: CASSSTETQYF

j_call: TRBJ2-1
clone_size: few
v_call: TRBV19
d_call: TRBD2
cdr3_nt: TGTGCCAGTAACGGGGGGGCTTTCCATGAGCAGTTCTTC
cdr3_aa: CASNGGAFHEQFF

j_call: TRBJ1-1
clone_size: NA
v_call: TRBV6-6
d_call: NA
cdr3_nt: TGTGCCAGCAGTGAGCCGCGAGGACCTTTCTTT
cdr3_aa: CASSEPRGPFF

j_call: TRBJ1-5
clone_size: medium-sized
v_call: TRBV11-2
d_call: NA
cdr3_nt: TGTGCCAGCAGCTTAGATGGCGGGAATCAGCCCCAGCATTTT
cdr3_aa: CASSLDGGNQPQHF

j_call: TRBJ1-2
clone_size: NA
v_call: TRBV13
d_call: NA
cdr3_nt: TGTGCCAGCAGCACACAGGGAGAAGGCTATGGCTACACCTTC
cdr3_aa: CASSTQGEGYGYTF